This section outlines one TCR beta chain sequence together with its context. Antigen specificity is unknown. Looked up from germline, CDR1 is SGHRS and CDR2 is YFSETQ. This CDR3 is 16 amino acids long. V shed 4 bases, J shed 0 bases, and the junction held 5 bases outside the gene matches. Assay used: immunoSEQ multiplex PCR; TCRdb lists only in-frame clones, some missing. The top ten hold 3% to 4% of the sample, which has more than 90,000 clones, over 80% seen once. This specimen comes from a study of CD4+ T cells in melanoma. Study-wide findings and caveats: Neoantigen-specific CD4+ T cells in melanoma reportedly had diverse differentiation states. CD8+ T cell, macrophage and B cell function reportedly correlated with neoantigen-specific CD4+ T cells.

The sequence came from a human donor with melanoma. Sequencing was performed on peripheral blood. This rearrangement joins TRBV5-1 to TRBJ2-3; 10 bases agree with TRBD2. The CDR3 DNA is TGCGCCAGCAGCGCAAGACTAGCGGGTAGCACAGATACGCAGTATTTT. This sequence encodes CASSARLAGSTDTQYF.